This entry lists 14 T cell receptor beta chains sequenced from one sample in a study of shared clonotypes between healthy human individuals. TCRdb keeps only in-frame clones here, not all; method: immunoSEQ multiplex PCR. The sample includes over a million clones, about 98% of them seen just once. Sample: naive CD4+ T cells sorted from blood. As for subset: CD45RA+ positively selected. The receptors stem from a man aged 25 to 40 in good health.

CDR3 in amino acids: CASSPQQGPMQYF. Here the CDR3 DNA reads TGTGCCAGCAGCCCCCAACAGGGCCCGATGCAGTACTTC. V and J are TRBV7-2 and TRBJ2-7; weak D call: TRBD1 (6 bases). V lost 5 bases and J lost 9, with 17 bases in between. The CDR3 has 13 residues. CDR1 is SGHTA and CDR2 is FQGNSA in the germline V gene.

The V and J genes are TRBV11-2 and TRBJ2-1; D unresolved. CDR3 size: 17 residues. The ends were cut back, 0 bases at V and 0 bases at J, with 12 bases in the middle. From germline, CDR1 is SGHAT and CDR2 FQNNGV. The CDR3 nucleotides read TGTGCCAGCAGCTTAGACCTCAGCAGAAACTCCTACAATGAGCAGTTCTTC. Residues: CASSLDLSRNSYNEQFF.

V and J are TRBV21-1 and TRBJ1-4; TRBD1, as called in the table, went unchecked against the DNA. TRBV21-1 is described as a pseudogene. The CDR3 is made up of 14 amino acids. The CDR3 sequence is CASSKGARVEKLFF. CDR3 bases: TGTGCCAGCAGCAAGGGGGCGAGGGTCGAAAAACTGTTTTTT.

Points on this clone: Other DNA sequences from this sample encode an identical CDR3 as well. The chain uses TRBV5-1 and TRBJ2-3; TRBD2 aligns across 10 bases. The CDR3 spans 15 residues. With 2 bases clipped from V and 1 base from J, the junction kept 1 base outside the gene matches. In germline, CDR1 is SGHRS, CDR2 YFSETQ. CDR3 DNA sequence: TGCGCCAGCAGCTTCAGCGGGGGGGGCACAGATACGCAGTATTTT. This encodes CASSFSGGGTDTQYF.

This chain links TRBV9 with TRBJ2-3; weak D call: TRBD2 (5 bases). The germline CDR1 and CDR2 sequences are SGDLS and YYNGEE. Trimming took off 0 bases at V and 1 base at J, with 12 bases between the two ends. This CDR3 has 16 residues. CDR3: CASSVGGSEGTDTQYF. The CDR3 nucleotides read TGTGCCAGCAGCGTAGGAGGGAGTGAAGGCACAGATACGCAGTATTTT.

The chain links TRBV2 to TRBJ2-3; no clear D. The CDR3 runs to 14 residues. V was trimmed by 3 bases and J by 0 bases, leaving 7 bases between them. Germline-derived CDR1 and CDR2 are SNHLY and FYNNEI. The CDR3 nucleotides are TGTGCCAGCAGTGAGATCCGAAGCACAGATACGCAGTATTTT. Residues: CASSEIRSTDTQYF.

The gene calls are TRBV28 and TRBJ1-4; the D gene is possibly TRBD1 (5 bases). CDR3 size: 13 residues. The V end lost 2 bases, the J end lost 8 bases, and 9 bases lay between the germline ends. CDR1 and CDR2 (germline): MDHEN, SYDVKM. In DNA, the CDR3 is TGTGCCAGCAGTTTACCAGGGCGGGAAAAACTGTTTTTT. Translating gives CASSLPGREKLFF.

Comments on this clone: This specimen includes other DNA sequences encoding the same CDR3. The chain employs TRBV9 and TRBJ2-1, with unresolved D. CDR3 size: 13 residues. Germline CDR1 SGDLS, CDR2 YYNGEE. The V end was cut by 0 bases, the J end by 5 bases, with 6 bases between. For the CDR3, the DNA is TGTGCCAGCAGCGTAGCTTCCCACAATGAGCAGTTCTTC. It encodes CASSVASHNEQFF.

As regards this clone: The sample contains more than one DNA sequence encoding this CDR3. DNA of the CDR3: TGTGCCAGCAGCGTAGGGACAGGCAATGAGCAGTTCTTC. Protein sequence: CASSVGTGNEQFF. This chain joins TRBV9 and TRBJ2-1, with 7 positions matching TRBD1. The germline CDR1 and CDR2 sequences are SGDLS and YYNGEE. The J segment lost 6 bases and the V segment lost 0 bases, leaving 0 bases of the junction unmatched. The CDR3 is made up of 13 amino acids.

V is TRBV9 and J is TRBJ2-7, with D hard to call. Germline V gene sequence: CDR1 SGDLS, CDR2 YYNGEE. Trimming removed 0 bases from V and 2 bases from J, with 9 bases in between. The CDR3 sequence is 14 residues long. In nucleotides, the CDR3 is TGTGCCAGCAGCGTAGGCAGCCGCACCTACGAGCAGTACTTC. It is translated as CASSVGSRTYEQYF.

V usage is TRBV11-2 and J usage is TRBJ2-1; D is perhaps TRBD2 (5 bases). V lost 0 bases and J lost 5, with 8 bases in between. CDR1 is SGHAT and CDR2 is FQNNGV in the germline V gene. This CDR3 contains 14 residues. CDR3: CASSLDSANNEQFF. Written as DNA, the CDR3 is TGTGCCAGCAGCTTAGATAGCGCTAACAATGAGCAGTTCTTC.

V is TRBV18 and J is TRBJ2-2; 13 bases are a match to TRBD2. Trimming at V came to 6 bases and at J to 3 bases, leaving 16 bases not matched to a gene. CDR1 is KGHSH, CDR2 LQKENI, per germline. This CDR3 is built from 20 residues. CDR3 in DNA: TGTGCCAGCTCCCCCCTGACACTAGCGGGAGGGCCCTTGGACACCGGGGAGCTGTTTTTT. Translation gives CASSPLTLAGGPLDTGELFF.

The chain is built from TRBV11-3 and TRBJ2-5; D unresolved. The V and J ends lost 5 bases and 7 bases respectively, with 8 bases between them. From germline, CDR1 is SGHNT and CDR2 YENEEA. The CDR3 contains 11 residues. CDR3 sequence: CASSPCGTQYF. CDR3 DNA: TGTGCCAGCAGCCCCTGTGGGACCCAGTACTTC.

The count of this clone is one. J is TRBJ2-5 and V is TRBV10-3, with TRBD2 as a possible D gene (6 bases). The CDR3 loop spans 14 amino acids. V lost 6 bases, J lost 2 bases, and 13 bases lay in between. Germline loops: CDR1 ENHRY, CDR2 SYGVKD. The CDR3 reads CAISPGEAQETQYF. CDR3 DNA sequence: TGTGCCATCAGCCCGGGAGAGGCACAAGAGACCCAGTACTTC.